This T cell receptor beta chain was identified in a study of low-dose radiotherapy and immunotherapy resistance in tumors. Study in general: With fractions of 0.5 Gy given every 2 weeks, Cohort 1 accumulated a total of 6.5 Gy.

The CDR3 is 14 residues long. Germline V gene data show CDR1 as MGHRA and CDR2 as YSYEKL. Trimming stripped 6 bases from V and 7 bases from J, with 18 bases between. Time point denoted: before trial treatment. The donors' regimen was nivolumab, ipilimumab, aspirin, low-dose cyclophosphamide and low-dose radiotherapy. Patients eligible had advanced solid tumors without tumor-infiltrating lymphocytes. cDNA synthesis used a TRAV/TRBV-specific primer set for both chains. It was with a constant-region primer and a V-primer adapter that TCRs were amplified over around 19 PCR cycles. TCRdb fed the reads into MiXCR, producing one record per CDR3 protein. The repertoire holds under 90,000 distinct CDR3 sequences, over 15% seen once, with approximately 2.8% in the top ten.

The receptor was derived from a male donor with prostate cancer. The V and J genes are TRBV4-1 and TRBJ1-2; a possible D gene is TRBD1 (6 bases). Sample: PBMCs, taken before treatment. CDR3: CASSQSGAPSGYTF. Here the CDR3 DNA reads TGCGCCAGCAGTCAATCAGGGGCACCCTCTGGCTACACCTTC.